This T cell receptor beta chain was recovered during a study of T-cell memory formation after mild COVID-19 (dated by TCRdb to the early 2020s). For the study in its entirety: Most TCR sequence clusters were specific to one of the two donors. In two donors, T-cell clones that expanded and contracted after mild COVID-19 were tracked by sequencing TCRalpha and TCRbeta repertoires over time. Two young, previously healthy adult volunteers, one female and one male, were included in the cohort. Results the study describes overall, beyond this receptor: Some responding clones were found in pre-infection memory, which suggests that pre-existing cross-reactive memory T cells took part in the SARS-CoV-2 response. The study covered only a couple of mild cases, and larger cohorts including severe cases with pre-infection samples were considered necessary. Clones that contracted from day 15 to 85 showed balanced CD4/CD8 phenotypes, whereas a second wave of clones that expanded from day 15 to 37 leaned towards CD4+. The second-wave clones that peaked on day 37 were not confirmed to be SARS-CoV-2 specific. Contracting CD4+ clones were located mainly in the CM and EM memory subsets, whereas CD8+ clones were found to be enriched in EMRA.

Ficoll-Paque density gradient centrifugation was the method used to isolate PBMCs. This clonotype was picked up a small number of times. Its antigen is currently not known. No much larger clone exists at a distance of one base, and base qualities are not known. V is reduced by 1 base and J by 5 bases, leaving a spacing of 16 bases between them. The germline V gene (reference sequence) specifies SEHNR as CDR1 and FQNEAQ as CDR2. Including cysteine and phenylalanine, the CDR3 has 16 amino acids. The CDR3 DNA has 48 bases and is translated from base 1. The listed sequencing device is Illumina NovaSeq 6000. Using 5'RACE with constant-segment primers, TCRalpha and TCRbeta cDNA libraries were constructed, with sample barcodes and unique molecular identifiers added in the process. Trizol reagent was used to extract RNA from every sample. Amplification of the libraries took two PCR steps, and the second step added a second sample barcode plus Illumina TruSeq adapters. The libraries were sequenced on an Illumina NovaSeq using 2 x 150 bp paired-end reads. In the authors' own workflow: The reads were demultiplexed and collapsed into UMI-guided consensus sequences using migec v1.2.7. With mixcr v2.1.11, UMI consensuses were aligned to TRA and TRB V and J templates and assembled into clonotypes. Clonotypes were classified as expanded or contracted when called significant by both edgeR and NoisET, with noise models trained on biological replicates. For edgeR calls, the thresholds were a false discovery rate-adjusted p below 0.01 and a log2 fold-change of 1. As an exploratory analysis of dynamics, max-normalized trajectories of the 1000 most abundant clonotypes were examined with PCA combined with hierarchical clustering. Separately sequenced CD4+ and CD8+ repertoires were used to assign the CD4 or CD8 phenotype of responding clones. The raw public reads went through TCRdb reprocessing: fastp at Q25, MiXCR clone calling, in-frame beta chains kept. Each record represents a unique CDR3 protein, reported with the most common genes and DNA among its rows. These V and J calls originate from TCRdb's pipeline instead of the authors' own analysis. The sample table holds roughly 150,000 distinct CDR3 sequences, of which 14% were seen once. About 14% of the sample is held by the ten biggest clonotypes.

In this chain, TRBV7-9 is recombined with TRBJ2-3, with the D gene too uncertain to name. The clonotype comes from an adult woman who had mild COVID-19 (a few samples of this study predate the infection). The sample titles of this study are shuffled in the database, so cell type and time point are left out; the donor was told from shared clones. Sequencing input: PBMCs or a T cell subset sorted from them (not recorded which). This receptor has the CDR3 CASSLVTAVARDTQYF. DNA sequence: TGTGCCAGCAGCTTAGTTACCGCCGTTGCGAGAGATACGCAGTATTTT.